This T cell receptor (beta chain) derives from a study of tumor and adjacent non-tumor tissue in lung cancer. General study results and limits: TCR diversity was significantly greater in tumor than normal lung tissue. In normal lung, the top 100 clones were significantly more dominant than in tumor.

This sample's RNA came from whole unsorted tissue. The normal lung tissue was taken more than 3 cm from the tumor edge. Of note for this clonotype: Its antigen is unidentified.

TCRbeta libraries were built with three rounds of nested PCR, modified from ARM-PCR. Using its own MiXCR run on the multiplex PCR reads, TCRdb lists one record per CDR3 protein. The sample has some 51,000 distinct CDR3 sequences; 64% are singletons. The CDR3 is 15 residues long. Looked up from germline, CDR1 is SGHNT and CDR2 is YYREEE (reference sequence). V was trimmed by 2 bases and J by 14 bases, leaving 25 bases between them. The rearrangement links TRBV5-4 to TRBJ1-2; weak D call: TRBD1 (6 bases). This sequence was found in a woman in her seventies with non-small cell lung cancer. The sample consisted of distant non-tumor lung tissue. CDR3 amino acids: CASSLGGPGVADYTF. DNA of the CDR3: TGTGCCAGCAGCTTAGGGGGGCCAGGGGTGGCTGACTATACCTTC.